Following are 21 T cell receptor beta chains from one sample sequenced in a study of T cell repertoires in cytomegalovirus infection. TCRdb called the reads again in MiXCR, with one record for every CDR3 protein. The data show hundreds of thousands of distinct CDR3 sequences, more than 20% seen once. Sequencing used CD8+ T cells from PBMCs. The receptors originated from a human donor in good health (CMV status not recorded). Some clones in this sample may be carry-over from other donors' samples.

This clonotype showed up just a few times. The chain has TRBV6-1 and TRBJ2-1; D gene uncertain. CDR1 and CDR2 from the germline V gene are MNHNS and SASEGT. Trimming took off 6 bases at V and 5 bases at J, with 8 bases between the two ends. This CDR3 spans 12 amino acids. Here the CDR3 DNA reads TGTGCCAGCAGCCCCCGGCACAATGAGCAGTTCTTC. The encoded protein is CASSPRHNEQFF.

This rearrangement joins TRBV29-1 to TRBJ2-3, with 10 nucleotides matching TRBD2. Germline CDR1 is SQVTM and CDR2 is ANQGSEA. V gave up 4 bases and J gave up 2 bases; unmatched junction bases: 3. The CDR3 sequence is 14 residues long. For the CDR3, the DNA is TGCAGCGTTGGTACTAGCGGGGCCACAGATACGCAGTATTTT. Protein product: CSVGTSGATDTQYF.

A few counts support this clonotype. This rearrangement joins TRBV4-3 to TRBJ1-1; no clear D gene. Germline V lookup: CDR1 LGHNA, CDR2 YSLEER. With 9 bases removed from V and 4 bases from J, the gap between germline ends came to 15 bases. The CDR3 spans 13 residues. The CDR3 DNA reads TGCGCCAGTCAGGAAACGGCAGGCACTGAAGCTTTCTTT. Its translation: CASQETAGTEAFF.

A remark on this clonotype: The junction departs from germline at one end; a sequencing error may be responsible. The chain has TRBV5-5 and TRBJ2-3; D gene ambiguous. Germline loops: CDR1 SGHKS, CDR2 YYEKEE (reference sequence). The CDR3 is 12 residues long. CDR3 bases: TGTGCCAGCAGACTGACTGTAGATACGCGGTATTTT. Its protein product is CASRLTVDTRYF.

This clonotype turned up a few times. The chain joins TRBV15 to TRBJ2-5; D is possibly TRBD1 (6 bases). The V end was cut by 0 bases, the J end by 5 bases, with 13 bases between. Germline V gene data show CDR1 as LNHNV and CDR2 as YYDKDF (reference sequence). This CDR3 has 15 amino acids. The CDR3 bases are TGTGCCACCAGCAGAGATCTAGGGCAGGGGGAGACCCAGTACTTC. This gives the protein CATSRDLGQGETQYF.

This clonotype was counted at least ten times. This chain links TRBV27 with TRBJ1-5; D not resolved. The V end lost 1 base, the J end lost 5 bases, and 6 bases lay between the germline ends. The germline V gene has CDR1 MNHEY and CDR2 SMNVEV (reference sequence). The CDR3 runs to 13 residues. CDR3 amino acids: CASSLWEDQPQHF. The CDR3, as DNA: TGTGCCAGCAGTTTATGGGAGGATCAGCCCCAGCATTTT.

This clonotype was found many times. The V gene is TRBV28, the J gene TRBJ1-3; D may be TRBD1 (6 bases). This CDR3 contains 16 residues. V was clipped by 6 bases and J by 2 bases, with 17 bases between them. Germline CDR1 is MDHEN and CDR2 is SYDVKM. CDR3 bases: TGTGCCAGCAGCCTTGCAGTGGGGGGCCCTGGAAACACCATATATTTT. It is translated as CASSLAVGGPGNTIYF.

J is TRBJ1-5 and V is TRBV24-1, with a weak D call TRBD1 (6 bases). The CDR3 is 14 residues long. V was trimmed by 9 bases and J by 1 base, leaving 12 bases between them. In germline, CDR1 is KGHDR, CDR2 SFDVKD. CDR3: CATASGGSNQPQHF. In DNA, the CDR3 is TGTGCCACCGCTAGCGGGGGCAGCAATCAGCCCCAGCATTTT.

This clonotype was counted many times. The CDR3: CASTGLAERNTGELFF. In DNA form, the CDR3 reads TGTGCCAGCACTGGACTAGCGGAGCGAAACACCGGGGAGCTGTTTTTT. The chain recombines TRBV12-3 or TRBV12-4 with TRBJ2-2, with 10 nucleotides matching TRBD2. V dropped 7 bases and J dropped 2; count of bases not matched to a gene: 7. This CDR3 region has 16 residues.

This clonotype was found a few times. The chain combines TRBV7-9 with TRBJ1-2, with D hard to call. CDR3 length: 11 residues. The V and J ends lost 8 bases and 3 bases respectively, with 7 bases between them. From germline, CDR1 is SEHNR and CDR2 FQNEAQ (reference sequence). The DNA for the CDR3 is TGTGCCAGCGCGAGGGACTATGGCTACACCTTC. This translates into CASARDYGYTF.

This clonotype occurred many times. The CDR3 DNA reads TGTGCCAGCAGCTCTCCGACAGGGAAGGGACAAGAGACCCAGTACTTC. This codes for CASSSPTGKGQETQYF. J is TRBJ2-5 and V is TRBV7-9; TRBD1 agrees at 7 bases. The J segment lost 2 bases and the V segment lost 4 bases, leaving 10 bases of the junction unmatched. Germline-derived CDR1 and CDR2 are SEHNR and FQNEAQ (reference sequence). This CDR3 region has 16 residues.

There are many counts of this clonotype. The J gene is TRBJ1-1, the V gene TRBV11-1; D not resolved. From germline, CDR1 is SGHAT and CDR2 FQDESV (reference sequence). V gave up 2 bases and J gave up 6 bases, with 13 bases separating them. This CDR3 has 14 residues. For the CDR3, the DNA is TGTGCCAGCAGCTTAAGGGTTGTCTCACCTGAAGCTTTCTTT. Translated: CASSLRVVSPEAFF.

This clonotype was seen a handful of times. This chain links TRBV6-5 with TRBJ2-2, with D hard to call. CDR1 and CDR2 (germline): MNHEY, SVGAGI. V gave up 0 bases and J gave up 4 bases, with 21 bases separating them. CDR3 length: 19 amino acids. The CDR3 DNA reads TGTGCCAGCAGTTACTCGTATGCCCAAGGTGGCAAAAGCACCGGGGAGCTGTTTTTT. It is translated as CASSYSYAQGGKSTGELFF.

This clonotype was found many times. The chain employs TRBV7-6 and TRBJ2-1; no firm D call. Germline CDR1 and CDR2: SGHVS and FNYEAQ. V dropped 5 bases and J dropped 3 bases, with 20 bases sitting between them. CDR3 length equals 17 residues. The CDR3 loop is CASSPTSHSSIYNEQFF. The CDR3 DNA reads as TGTGCCAGCAGCCCGACATCACATAGTTCAATCTACAATGAGCAGTTCTTC.

The V and J genes are TRBV13 and TRBJ1-1, with 7 bases fitting TRBD1. The V gene's germline CDR1 is PRHDT and CDR2 FYEKMQ (reference sequence). V lost 5 bases, J lost 3 bases, and 12 bases stayed unmatched. The CDR3 is 16 amino acids. The DNA of the CDR3 is TGTGCCAGCAGCCCCCGGGGCAGGGGGAAATACACTGAAGCTTTCTTT. Translated, it gives CASSPRGRGKYTEAFF.

The chain joins TRBV29-1 to TRBJ2-1; 9 bases are shared with TRBD2. V was pared by 3 bases and J by 13 bases, with 4 bases of the junction left unmatched. The CDR3 covers 11 residues. CDR1 and CDR2 from the germline V gene are SQVTM and ANQGSEA. CDR3 DNA sequence: TGCAGCGTTGATCCTAGCGGGGATCAGTTCTTC. Translating gives CSVDPSGDQFF.

This chain joins TRBV19 and TRBJ1-2, with 7 bases identical to TRBD1. Germline V gene lookup returns CDR1 LNHDA and CDR2 SQIVND (reference sequence). V shed 7 bases and J 4 bases; nucleotides not matched to a gene: 9. CDR3 length: 14 amino acids. The DNA of the CDR3 is TGTGCCAGTAACCCGGACAGGTTGGCCTATGGCTACACCTTC. Protein product: CASNPDRLAYGYTF.

A few counts support this clonotype. The rearrangement uses TRBV5-6 and TRBJ2-3; the D is unclear. Trimming removed 6 bases at V and 0 bases at J, with 14 bases between. The CDR3 runs 15 residues. In germline, CDR1 is SGHDT, CDR2 YYEEEE. Here the CDR3 DNA reads TGTGCCAGCACCCTTTTTGGGGATAGCACAGATACGCAGTATTTT. This encodes CASTLFGDSTDTQYF.

The rearrangement joins TRBV12-3 or TRBV12-4 to TRBJ1-2; possible D gene TRBD1, 5 bases. V was cut by 6 bases and J by 1 base, with 15 bases left in between. CDR3 length: 15 residues. In nucleotides, the CDR3 is TGTGCCAGCAGCAGGATCGGACAACTTAACTATGGCTACACCTTC. Amino acid sequence: CASSRIGQLNYGYTF.

The table lists this clonotype with a few counts. The rearrangement joins TRBV5-5 to TRBJ2-1; D not resolved. Germline loops: CDR1 SGHKS, CDR2 YYEKEE (reference sequence). The CDR3 is 15 residues long. V lost 1 base, J lost 8 bases, and 16 bases lay in between. CDR3 coding DNA: TGTGCCAGCAGCTTGCAAAACCCGGCGTTCCATGAGCAGTTCTTC. Protein sequence: CASSLQNPAFHEQFF. The full variable domain, completed using reference TRBV5-5 and TRBJ2-1, is DAGVTQSPTHLIKTRGQQVTLRCSPISGHKSVSWYQQVLGQGPQFIFQYYEKEERGRGNFPDRFSARQFPNYSSELNVNALLLGDSALYLCASSLQNPAFHEQFFGPGTRLTVL.

This clonotype was detected many times. The rearrangement uses TRBV4-3 and TRBJ2-1; D is possibly TRBD1 (6 bases). The CDR3 length is 14 residues. Germline CDR1 is LGHNA and CDR2 is YSLEER. The germline V and J ends were trimmed by 1 base and 8 bases, with 12 bases remaining between them. CDR3 protein: CASSQGKGVYEQFF. The CDR3 DNA follows: TGCGCCAGCAGCCAAGGAAAGGGGGTCTATGAGCAGTTCTTC.